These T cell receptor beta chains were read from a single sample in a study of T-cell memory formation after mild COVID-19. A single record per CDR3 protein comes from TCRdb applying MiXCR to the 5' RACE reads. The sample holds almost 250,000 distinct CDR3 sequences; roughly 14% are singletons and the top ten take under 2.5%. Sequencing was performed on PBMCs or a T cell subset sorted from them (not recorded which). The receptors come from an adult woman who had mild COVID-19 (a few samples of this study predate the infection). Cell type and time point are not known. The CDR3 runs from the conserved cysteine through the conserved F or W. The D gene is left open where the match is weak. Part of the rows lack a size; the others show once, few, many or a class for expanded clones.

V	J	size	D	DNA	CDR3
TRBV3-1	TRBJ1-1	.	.	TGTGCCAGCAGCCGCCTTTTTGTCAGGGTGAACACTGAAGCTTTCTTT	CASSRLFVRVNTEAFF
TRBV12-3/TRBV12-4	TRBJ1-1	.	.	TGTGCCAGCAGCCCCGTTGGGATTACTGAAGCTTTCTTT	CASSPVGITEAFF
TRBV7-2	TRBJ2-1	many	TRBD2	TGTGCCAGCAGCTCCTCCCTGGGACTAGCGGGTGGTCCCCCAATGGGTGAGCAGTTCTTC	CASSSSLGLAGGPPMGEQFF
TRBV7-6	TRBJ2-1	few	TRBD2	TGTGCCAGCAGCCCCGGGACTAGCGGGGGATCCTACAATGAGCAGTTCTTC	CASSPGTSGGSYNEQFF
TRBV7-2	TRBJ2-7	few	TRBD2	TGTGCCAGCAGCTACCAGGGACTAGCGGGAGGGCCTGTCGGCGAGCAGTACTTC	CASSYQGLAGGPVGEQYF
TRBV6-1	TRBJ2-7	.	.	TGTGCCAGCGTAAGGGGGTCATGGAGACCCTACGAGCAGTACTTC	CASVRGSWRPYEQYF
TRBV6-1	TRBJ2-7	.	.	TGTGCCAGCACGATCGGGTACGAGCAGTACTTC	CASTIGYEQYF
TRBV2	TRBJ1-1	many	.	TGTGCCAGCAGTCGGACAGAGAACACTGAAGCTTTCTTT	CASSRTENTEAFF
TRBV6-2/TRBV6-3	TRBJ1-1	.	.	TGTGCCAGCAGACCCTCTCAGAACACTGAAGCTTTCTTT	CASRPSQNTEAFF
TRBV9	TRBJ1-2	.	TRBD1	TGTGCCAGCAGCGCGACGCCGGCCCCAGGGGGTGGCTACACCTTC	CASSATPAPGGGYTF
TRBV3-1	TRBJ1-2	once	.	TGTGCCAGCAGCCAGATGAGTACCTATGGCTACACCTTC	CASSQMSTYGYTF
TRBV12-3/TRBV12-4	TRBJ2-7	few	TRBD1	TGTGCCAGCAGTTTGGGGACAGCCTCCTACGAGCAGTACTTC	CASSLGTASYEQYF
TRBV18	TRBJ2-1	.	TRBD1	TGTGCCAGCTCACCTCCTGGGACAGGGGCTTTCTACAATGAGCAGTTCTTC	CASSPPGTGAFYNEQFF
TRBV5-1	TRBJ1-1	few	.	TGCGCCAGCAGCTTGGATAAGGTGAACACTGAAGCTTTCTTT	CASSLDKVNTEAFF
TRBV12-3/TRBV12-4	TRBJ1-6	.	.	TGTGCCAGCAGTCCCTGGACTCGGCAGTCACCCCTCCACTTT	CASSPWTRQSPLHF
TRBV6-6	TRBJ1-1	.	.	TGTGCCAGCAGAGAAGCGGGGGGCGGAACTGAAGCTTTCTTT	CASREAGGGTEAFF
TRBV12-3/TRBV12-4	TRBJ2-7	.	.	TGTGCCAGCAGTTACCGGGCCAACTACGAGCAGTACTTC	CASSYRANYEQYF
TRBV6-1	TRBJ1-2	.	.	TGTGCCAGCAGTGAAACAGATAACTATGGCTACACCTTC	CASSETDNYGYTF
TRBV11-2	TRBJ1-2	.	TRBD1	TGTGCCAGCAGCTCGAGAACGGGACAGGGGCCCTATGGCTACACCTTC	CASSSRTGQGPYGYTF
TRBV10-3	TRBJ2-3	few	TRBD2	TGTGCCATCAGTGACCCAACGCGGGGGGACATGTATTTT	CAISDPTRGDMYF
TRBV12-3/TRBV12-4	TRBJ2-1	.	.	TGTGCCAGCGGGGACTACAATGAGCAGTTCTTC	CASGDYNEQFF
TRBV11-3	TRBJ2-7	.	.	TGTGCCAGCAGCTTATTTGCGGGCTACGAGCAGTACTTC	CASSLFAGYEQYF
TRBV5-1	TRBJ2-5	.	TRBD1	TGCGCCAGCAGGGCGGTAGGACAGGGGCAAGAGACCCAGTACTTC	CASRAVGQGQETQYF
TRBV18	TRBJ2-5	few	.	TGTGCCAGCTCACCACCGGTTGAGACCCAGTACTTC	CASSPPVETQYF
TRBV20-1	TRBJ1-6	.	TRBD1	TGCAGTGCAAGGGGACAGTCCAATTCACCCCTCCACTTT	CSARGQSNSPLHF
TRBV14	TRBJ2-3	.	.	TGTGCCAGCAGCCAACCCGCCTGGCTAGCGACAGATACGCAGTATTTT	CASSQPAWLATDTQYF
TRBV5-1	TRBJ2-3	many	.	TGCGCCAGCAGCTTGGATTCTGATACGCAGTATTTT	CASSLDSDTQYF
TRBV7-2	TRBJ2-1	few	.	TGTGCCAGCAGCTTAGAGTCGTGGCGGGGATTGCGCAATGAGCAGTTCTTC	CASSLESWRGLRNEQFF
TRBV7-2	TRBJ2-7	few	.	TGTGCCAGCAGCCCCCGAGTTTCGGGGTTCACCTACGAGCAGTACTTC	CASSPRVSGFTYEQYF
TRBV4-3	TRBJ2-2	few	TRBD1	TGCGCCAGCAGCCAAGGACAGGGGGCCGACGGGGAGCTGTTTTTT	CASSQGQGADGELFF
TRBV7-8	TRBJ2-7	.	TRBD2	TGTGCCAGCAGCTTAGCGACAGGACTAGCGGCTACCTACGAGCAGTACTTC	CASSLATGLAATYEQYF
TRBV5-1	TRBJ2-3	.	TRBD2	TGCGCCAGCAGCTTGGAGACTAGCGGAAGCACAGATACGCAGTATTTT	CASSLETSGSTDTQYF
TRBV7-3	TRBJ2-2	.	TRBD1	TGTGCCAGCAGCTTAACGCCAGGGGGTACCGGGGAGCTGTTTTTT	CASSLTPGGTGELFF
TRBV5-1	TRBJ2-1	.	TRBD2	TGCGCCAGCAGCTTGGTTAGCGGGAGGTTCTACAATGAGCAGTTCTTC	CASSLVSGRFYNEQFF
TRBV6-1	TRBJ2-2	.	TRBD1	TGTGCCGCCAAGAAGGTGACAGGGGACGCCGGGGAGCTGTTTTTT	CAAKKVTGDAGELFF
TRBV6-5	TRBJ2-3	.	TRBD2	TGTGCCAGCAGTTACGCTTTGTCCAGCGGGAGAGATACGCAGTATTTT	CASSYALSSGRDTQYF
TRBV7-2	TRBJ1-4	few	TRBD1	TGTGCCAGCAGGCGGACAGGGGGGGATGAAAAACTGTTTTTT	CASRRTGGDEKLFF
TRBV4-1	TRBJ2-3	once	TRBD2	TGCGCCAGCAGCCTGGAGCAGGGAGGGACAGATACGCAGTATTTT	CASSLEQGGTDTQYF
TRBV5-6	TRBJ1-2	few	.	TGTGCCAGCAGCTTGGTACAGGGAAAGGTTGGCTACACCTTC	CASSLVQGKVGYTF
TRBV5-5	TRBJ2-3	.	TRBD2	TGTGCCAGCAGCTTGAGCGGCGGGGGGGCTGTAGATACGCAGTATTTT	CASSLSGGGAVDTQYF
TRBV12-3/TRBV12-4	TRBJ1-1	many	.	TGTGCCAGCAGTCTCTCACTTAGTCGGGGGGCGGGCACTGAAGCTTTCTTT	CASSLSLSRGAGTEAFF
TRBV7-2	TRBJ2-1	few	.	TGTGCCAGCAGTTTTAATCGTGGTGGGCAGTTCTTC	CASSFNRGGQFF
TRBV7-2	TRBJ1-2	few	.	TGTGCCAGCAGCGCCTGGGTTTTGCATGGCTACACCTTC	CASSAWVLHGYTF
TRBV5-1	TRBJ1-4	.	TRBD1	TGCGCCAGCACGAGGGACAGCCCGAATGAAAAACTGTTTTTT	CASTRDSPNEKLFF
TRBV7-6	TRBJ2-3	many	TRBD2	TGTGCCAGCAGCTTGGGACTAGCGGGGTCCAGCACAGATACGCAGTATTTT	CASSLGLAGSSTDTQYF
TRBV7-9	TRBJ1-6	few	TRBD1	TGTGCCAGCAGCTTAGGGCAGGGGGCGCCGAATTCACCCCTCCACTTT	CASSLGQGAPNSPLHF
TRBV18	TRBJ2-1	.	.	TGTGCCAGCTCACCGTCGACAGACGGGAATGAGCAGTTCTTC	CASSPSTDGNEQFF
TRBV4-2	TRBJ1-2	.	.	TGTGCCAGCAGCCAAGTTTCGGGACAAAACTATGGCTACACCTTC	CASSQVSGQNYGYTF
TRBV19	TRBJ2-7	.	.	TGTGCCAGGAGGACAGCCTTGGAGGACGACGAGCAGTACTTC	CARRTALEDDEQYF
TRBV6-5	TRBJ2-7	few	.	TGTGCCAGCAGTTACTCGATCGGGGGTGGGTCCTACGAGCAGTACTTC	CASSYSIGGGSYEQYF
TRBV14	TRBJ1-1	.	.	TGTGCCAGCAGCCAAGAAGTCCGCAGGACTGAAGCTTTCTTT	CASSQEVRRTEAFF
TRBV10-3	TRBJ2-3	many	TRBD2	TGTGCCATCAGTGATTGGAGCGGGGGTCCAGATACGCAGTATTTT	CAISDWSGGPDTQYF
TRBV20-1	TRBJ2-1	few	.	TGCAGTGCTAGAGGCGGGCTAGCGACAGCGAGCTCCTACAATGAGCAGTTCTTC	CSARGGLATASSYNEQFF
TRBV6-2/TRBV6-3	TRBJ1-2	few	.	TGTGCCAGCAGTTACTCGGCAGGTCGACCCCCTGGCTACACCTTC	CASSYSAGRPPGYTF
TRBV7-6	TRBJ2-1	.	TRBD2	TGTGCCAGCAGCCTTAGCGGGGGGGCCAACAATGAGCAGTTCTTC	CASSLSGGANNEQFF
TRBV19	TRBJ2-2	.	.	TGTGCCAGTAGGTACACCGGGGAGCTGTTTTTT	CASRYTGELFF
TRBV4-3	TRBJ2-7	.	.	TGCGCCAGCAGCCAAGAACCGCTTGGGCGCGGCTACGAGCAGTACTTC	CASSQEPLGRGYEQYF